This T cell receptor beta chain was captured in a study of response to subunit inactivated influenza vaccine. The V gene's germline CDR1 is DFQATT and CDR2 SNEGSKA (reference sequence). Trimming cost V 4 bases and J 2 bases, with 14 bases left between them. The CDR3 runs 14 residues. TCRdb re-analysed the RT-PCR reads in MiXCR, keeping a single row per CDR3 protein. This table has 500,000 to 600,000 distinct CDR3 sequences, over 9% appearing once. The same specimen was also included in a second study, on T cells expressing NK-cell markers. As that study records: UMI-tagged 5'RACE template switching yielded the TCR beta cDNA. These clonotypes additionally ranked first within the CD3+CD56-NKG2C+ fraction of several donors.

The V and J genes are TRBV20-1 and TRBJ1-1; D is unclear. This receptor was obtained from a man aged 45-60 years who received an inactivated influenza vaccine. Sequencing was performed on PBMCs from blood, taken on the day of vaccination. The CDR3 DNA follows: TGCAGTGCTACGTCGATGGGCCGAAACACTGAAGCTTTCTTT. It translates to CSATSMGRNTEAFF.